Below, 29 T cell receptor beta chains from the same sample are listed, as sequenced in a study of beta chain features in type 1 diabetes. No cognate antigen is known for these TCRs. Study outcomes and limitations: TCRB CDR3s were moderately but significantly shorter in Type 1 diabetes patients in all four CD4+ subsets.

Expressed TCRB transcripts got sequenced, as all isolated RNA was reverse transcribed. Data came from immunoSEQ multiplex PCR; TCRdb stores just in-frame clones and leaves some out. The data hold about 230,000 clones, with around 16% observed a single time. Sequencing was carried out using naive CD4+ T cells from blood. The receptor source for this set is a man aged 25-45 years with type 1 diabetes.

This clone was detected only a few times. The gene calls are TRBV14 and TRBJ2-7; a weak D match, TRBD2 (5 bases). Trimming stripped 1 base from V and 6 bases from J, with 19 bases between. The CDR3 has 16 amino acids. CDR1 and CDR2 from the germline V gene are SGHDN and FVKESK. For the CDR3, the DNA is TGTGCCAGCAGCCAAGGAGGCTTGGGGAGCTGGGGCGAGCAGTACTTC. Translating it yields CASSQGGLGSWGEQYF.

This clone has a handful of counts. The gene calls are TRBV28 and TRBJ2-1; D is possibly TRBD1 (7 bases). CDR1 and CDR2 (germline): MDHEN, SYDVKM. Trimming removed 7 bases at V and 0 bases at J, with 16 bases between. The CDR3 is 16 amino acids. The CDR3 nucleotides read TGTGCCAGCACTGGGACAGCGACTAGCTCCTACAATGAGCAGTTCTTC. As protein: CASTGTATSSYNEQFF.

The chain is built from TRBV10-3 and TRBJ2-1; TRBD2 agrees at 12 bases. This CDR3 has 16 amino acids. Germline CDR1 is ENHRY and CDR2 is SYGVKD. V dropped 3 bases and J dropped 5; count of bases not matched to a gene: 5. Here the CDR3 reads CAISERLAGEDNEQFF. The CDR3 region has the DNA TGTGCCATCAGTGAAAGACTAGCGGGAGAGGACAATGAGCAGTTCTTC.

This clone has only a few counts. DNA for the CDR3: TGTGCCAGCAGCCCTGGACTAGCGGGAGACACAGATACGCAGTATTTT. It translates to CASSPGLAGDTDTQYF. The V gene is TRBV9, the J gene TRBJ2-3; 13 nucleotides agree with TRBD2. This CDR3 has 16 residues. Trimming took 4 bases from V and 2 from J; bases not matched to a gene: 4. Germline-derived CDR1 and CDR2 are SGDLS and YYNGEE.

This chain links TRBV2 with TRBJ2-4, with 8 bases that match TRBD1. This CDR3 contains 17 residues. Germline V gene data show CDR1 as SNHLY and CDR2 as FYNNEI. Trimming at V came to 1 base and at J to 1 base, leaving 6 bases not matched to a gene. The CDR3 sequence: CASSEGTGRVAKNIQYF. The CDR3 DNA sequence: TGTGCCAGCAGTGAAGGGACAGGGAGAGTCGCCAAAAACATTCAGTACTTC. The complete variable domain, with remaining parts taken from reference TRBV2 and TRBJ2-4, reads EPEVTQTPSHQVTQMGQEVILRCVPISNHLYFYWYRQILGQKVEFLVSFYNNEISEKSEIFDDQFSVERPDGSNFTLKIRSTKLEDSAMYFCASSEGTGRVAKNIQYFGAGTRLSVL.

The V gene is TRBV5-1, the J gene TRBJ1-5; 8 nucleotides line up with TRBD1. The CDR3 loop spans 12 amino acids. Germline V gene data show CDR1 as SGHRS and CDR2 as YFSETQ. Trimming removed 4 bases from V and 10 bases from J; junction bases left unmatched: 4. The CDR3 DNA sequence: TGCGCCAGCAGCCCCGGGACAGGTCCCCAGCATTTT. Translating gives CASSPGTGPQHF.

This clone was seen ten or more times. Different DNA sequences within this sample yield the same CDR3. J is TRBJ2-5 and V is TRBV30; D ambiguous. The germline V and J ends were trimmed by 0 bases and 4 bases, with 3 bases remaining between them. Germline CDR1 reads GTSNPN; CDR2 reads SVGIG (reference sequence). CDR3 size: 11 residues. The CDR3 here is CAWSVGETQYF. The CDR3 DNA sequence: TGTGCCTGGAGTGTGGGAGAGACCCAGTACTTC.

The chain is built from TRBV25-1 and TRBJ2-4; TRBD1 might be the D (6 bases). Trimming shortened V by 2 bases and J by 7 bases, and 9 bases separated the two germline ends. The CDR3 contains 13 residues. Germline-derived CDR1 and CDR2 are MGHDK and SYGVNS. CDR3 coding DNA: TGTGCCAGCAGTGAACAGGGGCGGAACATTCAGTACTTC. As protein: CASSEQGRNIQYF.

A few counts support this clone. The CDR3 bases are TGTGCCAGCAGTTACTCGAAATCGCAGGGATCCTACGAGCAGTACTTC. Its protein product is CASSYSKSQGSYEQYF. The chain has TRBV6-5 and TRBJ2-7; the D gene is possibly TRBD1 (5 bases). The CDR3 loop spans 16 amino acids. In germline, CDR1 is MNHEY, CDR2 SVGAGI. With 0 bases removed from V and 1 base from J, the gap between germline ends came to 13 bases.

This sequence joins TRBV28 and TRBJ2-1; 9 positions agree with TRBD2. J was trimmed by 4 bases and V by 6 bases; bases with no gene match: 16. Per germline, CDR1 MDHEN and CDR2 SYDVKM. The CDR3 has 18 residues. The CDR3 DNA sequence: TGTGCCAGCAGCACTAGTTCGGTCGGCGGGAGGGGGTACAATGAGCAGTTCTTC. It translates to CASSTSSVGGRGYNEQFF.

V is TRBV30 and J is TRBJ2-5; 8 bases fit TRBD1. The DNA end lines up better with TRBJ2-7; the J call may be wrong. CDR3 length: 14 amino acids. Germline V gene data show CDR1 as GTSNPN and CDR2 as SVGIG (reference sequence). CDR3 loop: CAWSGQGQEYEQYF. In DNA form, the CDR3 reads TGTGCCTGGAGCGGGCAGGGACAGGAATACGAGCAGTACTTC.

This clone was seen a few times. V gene TRBV7-3 combines with J gene TRBJ2-6, with D perhaps matching TRBD1 (6 bases). The CDR3 is 16 amino acids. CDR1 is SGHTA, CDR2 FQGTGA, per germline. Trimming shortened V by 5 bases and J by 0 bases, and 11 bases separated the two germline ends. CDR3 nucleotide sequence: TGTGCCAGCAGCCCGCTACAGGGCTCTGGGGCCAACGTCCTGACTTTC. Translating it yields CASSPLQGSGANVLTF. Together with reference TRBV7-3 and TRBJ2-6, the CDR3 gives the full variable domain: GAGVSQTPSNKVTEKGKYVELRCDPISGHTALYWYRQSLGQGPEFLIYFQGTGAADDSGLPNDRFFAVRPEGSVSTLKIQRTERGDSAVYLCASSPLQGSGANVLTFGAGSRLTVL.

This clone was seen a handful of times. This rearrangement joins TRBV7-2 to TRBJ2-7, with 11 bases fitting TRBD2. The CDR3 loop spans 15 amino acids. V was pared by 5 bases and J by 2 bases, with 5 bases of the junction left unmatched. The V gene's germline CDR1 is SGHTA and CDR2 FQGNSA. CDR3 coding DNA: TGTGCCAGCAGCACTAGCGGGGGAGGGACCTACGAGCAGTACTTC. Residues: CASSTSGGGTYEQYF.

The V call is TRBV11-1, the J call TRBJ1-1, with D unclear. Trimming removed 3 bases from V and 5 bases from J, with 10 bases in between. The CDR3 contains 13 residues. Germline CDR1 and CDR2: SGHAT and FQDESV (reference sequence). This chain's CDR3 is CASSFAGGTEAFF. The CDR3 DNA reads TGTGCCAGCAGCTTTGCCGGAGGGACTGAAGCTTTCTTT.

V usage is TRBV10-3 and J usage is TRBJ2-2; no clear D. Germline CDR1 and CDR2: ENHRY and SYGVKD. With 0 bases removed from V and 6 bases from J, the gap between germline ends came to 11 bases. The CDR3 runs 15 residues. The CDR3 DNA reads as TGTGCCATCAGTGAGTCGACAAGGTCGGCCGGGGAGCTGTTTTTT. It translates to CAISESTRSAGELFF.

The chain links TRBV7-9 to TRBJ2-5; D remains ambiguous. CDR3 length equals 14 residues. Germline CDR1 reads SEHNR; CDR2 reads FQNEAQ (reference sequence). V lost 2 bases, J lost 1 base, and 8 bases lay in between. The CDR3 nucleotides are TGTGCCAGCAGCTTAATGAACGTCCAAGAGACCCAGTACTTC. Protein product: CASSLMNVQETQYF.

The chain uses TRBV28 and TRBJ2-6; D ambiguous. Trimming shortened V by 3 bases and J by 0 bases, and 6 bases separated the two germline ends. The CDR3 runs to 15 residues. Germline V gives CDR1 MDHEN, CDR2 SYDVKM. CDR3 coding DNA: TGTGCCAGCAGTTTTTTCAGCTCTGGGGCCAACGTCCTGACTTTC. Its protein is CASSFFSSGANVLTF.

This rearrangement joins TRBV9 to TRBJ2-6; D is perhaps TRBD2 (5 bases). The V gene's germline CDR1 is SGDLS and CDR2 YYNGEE. CDR3 length: 16 amino acids. Trimming shortened V by 4 bases and J by 4 bases, and 15 bases separated the two germline ends. Written as DNA, the CDR3 is TGTGCCAGCAGCTACCCTCCTGGAGGAGGGGCCAACGTCCTGACTTTC. Encoded protein: CASSYPPGGGANVLTF. Looking up the rest from reference TRBV9 and TRBJ2-6 gives the full variable domain: DSGVTQTPKHLITATGQRVTLRCSPRSGDLSVYWYQQSLDQGLQFLIQYYNGEERAKGNILERFSAQQFPDLHSELNLSSLELGDSALYFCASSYPPGGGANVLTFGAGSRLTVL.

In this sample, this clone turned up a few times. The gene calls are TRBV6-5 and TRBJ2-3; D possibly corresponds to TRBD2 (6 bases). CDR1 is MNHEY and CDR2 is SVGAGI in the germline V gene. The germline V and J ends were trimmed by 2 bases and 5 bases, with 14 bases remaining between them. The CDR3 sequence is 15 residues long. The CDR3 region is CASSYTGVGGDTQYF. As DNA, the CDR3 is TGTGCCAGCAGTTACACGGGAGTGGGAGGAGATACGCAGTATTTT.

The chain is built from TRBV29-1 and TRBJ2-7; weak D call: TRBD2 (6 bases). The CDR3 covers 11 residues. Germline V gene lookup returns CDR1 SQVTM and CDR2 ANQGSEA. Trimming pared 6 bases from V and 5 bases from J, leaving 11 bases between. CDR3 sequence reads: CSVGTFDEQYF. For the CDR3, the DNA is TGCAGCGTCGGGACTTTTGACGAGCAGTACTTC.

The V call is TRBV28, the J call TRBJ2-5; a weak D match, TRBD1 (5 bases). Per germline, CDR1 MDHEN and CDR2 SYDVKM. The CDR3 has 14 residues. V gave up 1 base and J gave up 2 bases, with 8 bases separating them. The CDR3 coding sequence is TGTGCCAGCAGTTTATCCGCAGGGCAAGAGACCCAGTACTTC. It yields the protein CASSLSAGQETQYF.

The rearrangement uses TRBV28 and TRBJ2-5; no firm D call. The CDR3 has 13 amino acids. Germline loops: CDR1 MDHEN, CDR2 SYDVKM. Trimming took 3 bases from V and 3 from J, leaving 8 bases between them. The CDR3 bases are TGTGCCAGCAGTTTTAACGTAAAAGAGACCCAGTACTTC. Protein product: CASSFNVKETQYF.

This clone turned up a few times. This chain uses TRBV11-3 with TRBJ2-5; D is perhaps TRBD2 (5 bases). CDR3 size: 15 residues. Germline values: CDR1 SGHNT, CDR2 YENEEA. Trimming shortened V by 3 bases and J by 1 base, and 12 bases separated the two germline ends. The CDR3 sequence: CASSLGSAGQETQYF. In DNA form, the CDR3 reads TGTGCCAGCAGCTTGGGGAGCGCTGGCCAAGAGACCCAGTACTTC.

The table lists this clone with a few counts. The chain uses TRBV29-1 and TRBJ2-3; D ambiguous. Germline assignment: CDR1 SQVTM and CDR2 ANQGSEA. V was clipped by 1 base and J by 2 bases, with 7 bases between them. The CDR3 extends over 13 amino acids. The DNA of the CDR3 is TGCAGCGTTGAAGGCGCTAACACAGATACGCAGTATTTT. It encodes CSVEGANTDTQYF.

The V and J genes are TRBV4-2 and TRBJ1-2; TRBD1 might be the D (6 bases). CDR1 is LGHNA and CDR2 is YNFKEQ in the germline V gene. The CDR3 covers 14 residues. The ends were cut back, 1 base at V and 5 bases at J, with 11 bases in the middle. CDR3 residues: CASSQATGNYGYTF. The CDR3 region has the DNA TGTGCCAGCAGCCAAGCCACAGGGAATTATGGCTACACCTTC.

This clone was detected only a few times. This chain connects TRBV28 to TRBJ2-6; weak D call: TRBD1 (6 bases). Germline CDR1 is MDHEN and CDR2 is SYDVKM. The V end was cut by 3 bases, the J end by 4 bases, with 10 bases between. CDR3 length: 15 amino acids. The CDR3: CASSFQGSGANVLTF. The CDR3 DNA is TGTGCCAGCAGTTTCCAGGGGTCCGGGGCCAACGTCCTGACTTTC.

This rearrangement joins TRBV7-3 to TRBJ2-5; 7 positions agree with TRBD1. Germline CDR1 is SGHTA and CDR2 is FQGTGA. CDR3 length: 13 residues. Trimming at V came to 5 bases and at J to 5 bases, leaving 5 bases not matched to a gene. CDR3 DNA sequence: TGTGCCAGCAGCCAAACAGGGGAGGAGACCCAGTACTTC. As protein: CASSQTGEETQYF.

This clone was observed a few times. The chain links TRBV30 to TRBJ2-3; no clear D. Trimming removed 3 bases from V and 0 bases from J, with 10 bases in between. Germline V gene sequence: CDR1 GTSNPN, CDR2 SVGIG (reference sequence). This CDR3 is built from 14 residues. This chain's CDR3 is CAWSLQMSTDTQYF. The CDR3 DNA reads TGTGCCTGGAGCCTACAGATGAGCACAGATACGCAGTATTTT.

A few counts support this clone. DNA of the CDR3: TGCAGTGCGCAACAGGGATACGAGCAGTACTTC. It translates to CSAQQGYEQYF. The chain recombines TRBV20-1 with TRBJ2-7, with D maybe TRBD1 (6 bases). V was pared by 6 bases and J by 4 bases, with 10 bases between. Germline V gene lookup returns CDR1 DFQATT and CDR2 SNEGSKA (reference sequence). The CDR3 sequence is 11 residues long.